This T cell receptor beta chain derives from a study of blood T cell repertoires in COVID-19. At the level of the study: Samples of COVID-19 (acute and convalescent) were obtained from the United States, Italy and Spain.

The length of the CDR3 is 16 residues. Deletions cut 0 bases from V and 0 bases from J, with 14 bases between. Germline V gives CDR1 GTSNPN, CDR2 SVGIG (reference sequence). Original handling: Reference gene primer amplification gave estimated nucleated cell counts. TCRdb keeps only in-frame clones here, not all; method: immunoSEQ multiplex PCR. V, J and clone size reflect that table, while D and trimming were determined from the DNA. The sample carries about 210,000 clones, around four fifths recorded once. The chain uses TRBV30 and TRBJ1-2, with D perhaps TRBD1 (6 bases). What was sequenced was peripheral blood. This receptor was taken from a man aged 55-75 years with COVID-19, enrolled during active disease. The CDR3 loop reads CAWSVTGNPANYGYTF. The CDR3 DNA reads TGTGCCTGGAGTGTCACAGGGAACCCAGCTAACTATGGCTACACCTTC. Together with reference TRBV30 and TRBJ1-2, the CDR3 gives the full variable domain: SQTIHQWPATLVQPVGSPLSLECTVEGTSNPNLYWYRQAAGRGLQLLFYSVGIGQISSEVPQNLSASRPQDRQFILSSKKLLLSDSGFYLCAWSVTGNPANYGYTFGSGTRLTVV.